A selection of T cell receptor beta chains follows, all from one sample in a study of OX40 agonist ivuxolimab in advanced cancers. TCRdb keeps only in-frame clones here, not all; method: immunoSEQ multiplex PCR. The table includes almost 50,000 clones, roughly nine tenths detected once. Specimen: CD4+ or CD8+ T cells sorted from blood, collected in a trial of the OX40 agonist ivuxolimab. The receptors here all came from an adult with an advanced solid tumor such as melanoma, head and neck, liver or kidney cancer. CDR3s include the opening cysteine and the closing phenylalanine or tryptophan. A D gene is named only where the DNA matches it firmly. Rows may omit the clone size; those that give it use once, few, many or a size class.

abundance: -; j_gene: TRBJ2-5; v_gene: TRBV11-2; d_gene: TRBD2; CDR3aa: CASSPGLAGGPRETQYF; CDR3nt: TGTGCCAGCAGCCCCGGACTAGCGGGGGGGCCGCGGGAGACCCAGTACTTC
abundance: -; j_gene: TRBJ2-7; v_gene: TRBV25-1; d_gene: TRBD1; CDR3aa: CASSEGTGSYEQYF; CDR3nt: TGTGCCAGCAGTGAAGGGACAGGCTCCTACGAGCAGTACTTC
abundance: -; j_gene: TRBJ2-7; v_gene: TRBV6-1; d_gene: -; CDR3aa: CASSEDVYEQYF; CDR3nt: TGTGCCAGCAGTGAAGATGTTTACGAGCAGTACTTC
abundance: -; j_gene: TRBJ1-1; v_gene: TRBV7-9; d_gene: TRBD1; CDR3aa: CASSSNRGPNTEAFF; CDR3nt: TGTGCCAGCAGCTCTAACAGGGGGCCGAACACTGAAGCTTTCTTT
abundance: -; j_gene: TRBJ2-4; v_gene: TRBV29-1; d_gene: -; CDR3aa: CSVVGLGAGKNIQYF; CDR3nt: TGCAGCGTTGTTGGGCTCGGGGCAGGCAAAAACATTCAGTACTTC
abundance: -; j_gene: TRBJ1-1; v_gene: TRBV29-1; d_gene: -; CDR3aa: CSVEGRHFEAFF; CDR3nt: TGCAGCGTTGAGGGGCGACATTTTGAAGCTTTCTTT
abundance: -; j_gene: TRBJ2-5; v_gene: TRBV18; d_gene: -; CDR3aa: CASSPGAQGTQYF; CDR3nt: TGTGCCAGCTCACCAGGGGCCCAGGGAACCCAGTACTTC
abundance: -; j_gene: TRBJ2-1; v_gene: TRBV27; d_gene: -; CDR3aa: CASTGVSSSYNEQFF; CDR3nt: TGTGCCAGCACTGGGGTCTCCTCCTCCTACAATGAGCAGTTCTTC
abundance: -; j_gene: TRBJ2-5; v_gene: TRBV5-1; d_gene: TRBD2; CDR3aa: CASSLDVAGGQETQYF; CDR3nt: TGCGCCAGCAGCTTGGATGTGGCGGGGGGGCAAGAGACCCAGTACTTC
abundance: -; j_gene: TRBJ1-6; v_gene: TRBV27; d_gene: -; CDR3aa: CAVGPGDNSPLHF; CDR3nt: TGTGCCGTGGGGCCAGGGGATAATTCACCCCTCCACTTT
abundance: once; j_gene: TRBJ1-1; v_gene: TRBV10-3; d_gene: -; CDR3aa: CAIGRAGNTEAFF; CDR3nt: TGTGCCATCGGGCGGGCGGGAAACACTGAAGCTTTCTTT
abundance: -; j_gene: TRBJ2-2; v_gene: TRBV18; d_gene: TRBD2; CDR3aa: CASSPLQSGRTGELFF; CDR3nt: TGTGCCAGCTCACCACTTCAAAGCGGGAGGACCGGGGAGCTGTTTTTT
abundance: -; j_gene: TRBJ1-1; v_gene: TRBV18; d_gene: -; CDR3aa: CASSRRGGTEAFF; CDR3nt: TGTGCCAGCTCCCGGCGGGGGGGCACTGAAGCTTTCTTT
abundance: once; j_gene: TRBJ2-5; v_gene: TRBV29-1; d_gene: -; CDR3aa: CSVGSRIGETQYF; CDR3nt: TGCAGCGTCGGGTCGAGGATTGGGGAGACCCAGTACTTC
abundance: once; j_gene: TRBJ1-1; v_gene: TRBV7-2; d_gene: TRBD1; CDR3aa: CASSDGTEANTEAFF; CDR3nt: TGTGCCAGCAGCGACGGGACAGAAGCGAACACTGAAGCTTTCTTT
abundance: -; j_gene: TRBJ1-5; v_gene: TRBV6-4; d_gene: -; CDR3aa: CASSPGSNQPQHF; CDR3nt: TGTGCCAGCTCCCCTGGCAGCAATCAGCCCCAGCATTTT
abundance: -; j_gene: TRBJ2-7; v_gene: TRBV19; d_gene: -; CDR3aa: CASSGGYEQYF; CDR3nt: TGTGCCAGTAGTGGGGGGTACGAGCAGTACTTC
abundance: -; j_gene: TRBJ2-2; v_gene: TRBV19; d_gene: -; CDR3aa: CASSPGGGELFF; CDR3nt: TGTGCCAGTAGCCCCGGGGGCGGGGAGCTGTTTTTT
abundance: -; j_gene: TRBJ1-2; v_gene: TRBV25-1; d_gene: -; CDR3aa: CASSQTWSRVYGYTF; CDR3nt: TGTGCCAGCAGTCAAACCTGGAGTCGGGTCTATGGCTACACCTTC
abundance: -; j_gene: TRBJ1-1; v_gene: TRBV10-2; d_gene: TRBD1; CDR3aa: CASSATQGALDTEAFF; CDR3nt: TGCGCCAGCAGTGCGACCCAGGGGGCTTTGGACACTGAAGCTTTCTTT
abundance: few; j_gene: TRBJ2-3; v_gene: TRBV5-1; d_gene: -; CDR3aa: CASSLTSPGTDTQYF; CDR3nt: TGCGCCAGCAGCTTGACTAGCCCTGGCACAGATACGCAGTATTTT
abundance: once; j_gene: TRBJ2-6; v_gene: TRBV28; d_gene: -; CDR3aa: CASCKEGAGRANVLTF; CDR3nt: TGTGCCAGCTGTAAGGAGGGAGCGGGCCGGGCCAACGTCCTGACTTTC
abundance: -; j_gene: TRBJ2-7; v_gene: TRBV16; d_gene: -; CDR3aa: CASSQGVYEQYF; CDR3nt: TGTGCCAGCAGCCAGGGGGTTTACGAGCAGTACTTC
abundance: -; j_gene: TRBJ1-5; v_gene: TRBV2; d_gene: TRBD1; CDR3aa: CASRRTGANSNQPQHF; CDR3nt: TGTGCCAGCAGACGGACAGGGGCGAATAGCAATCAGCCCCAGCATTTT
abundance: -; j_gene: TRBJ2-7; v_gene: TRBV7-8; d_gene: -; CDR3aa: CASSSSTTSYEQYF; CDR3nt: TGTGCCAGCAGCTCGTCAACTACCTCCTACGAGCAGTACTTC
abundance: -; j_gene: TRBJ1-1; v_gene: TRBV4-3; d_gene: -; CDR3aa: CASSRAPRAPETTEAFF; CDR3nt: TGCGCCAGCAGCCGCGCACCTCGGGCCCCAGAGACCACTGAAGCTTTCTTT
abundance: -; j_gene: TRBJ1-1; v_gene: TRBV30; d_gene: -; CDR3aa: CAWSVRGATLEAFF; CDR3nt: TGTGCCTGGAGTGTACGGGGGGCGACCCTTGAAGCTTTCTTT
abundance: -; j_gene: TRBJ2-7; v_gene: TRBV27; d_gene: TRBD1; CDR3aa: CASSAPRQGRSSYEQYF; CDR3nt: TGTGCCAGCAGTGCCCCTAGACAGGGTAGGAGCTCCTACGAGCAGTACTTC
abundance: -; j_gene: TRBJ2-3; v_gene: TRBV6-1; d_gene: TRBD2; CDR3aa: CASSILTSGTDTQYF; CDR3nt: TGTGCCAGCAGCATCTTGACTAGCGGGACAGATACGCAGTATTTT
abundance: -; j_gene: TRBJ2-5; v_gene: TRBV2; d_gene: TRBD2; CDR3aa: CASSGGLAETQYF; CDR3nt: TGTGCCAGCAGTGGGGGACTAGCGGAGACCCAGTACTTC
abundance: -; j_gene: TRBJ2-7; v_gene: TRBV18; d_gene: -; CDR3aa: CASSPGESYEQYF; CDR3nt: TGTGCCAGCTCACCGGGGGAGTCCTACGAGCAGTACTTC
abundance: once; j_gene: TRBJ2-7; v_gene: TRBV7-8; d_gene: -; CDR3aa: CASSLGVGAGEQYF; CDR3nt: TGTGCCAGCAGCTTAGGAGTGGGAGCCGGCGAGCAGTACTTC
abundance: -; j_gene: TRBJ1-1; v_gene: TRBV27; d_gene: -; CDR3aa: CASRAGLEVNTEAFF; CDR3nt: TGTGCCAGCAGGGCCGGTTTGGAGGTTAACACTGAAGCTTTCTTT
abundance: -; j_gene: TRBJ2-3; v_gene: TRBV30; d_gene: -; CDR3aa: CAWSRMSVPDTQYF; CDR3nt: TGTGCCTGGAGTCGCATGTCTGTCCCAGATACGCAGTATTTT
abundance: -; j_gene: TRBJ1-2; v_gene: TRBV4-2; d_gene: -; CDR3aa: CASSQDRQWGDYGYTF; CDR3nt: TGTGCCAGCAGCCAAGACAGGCAGTGGGGCGACTATGGCTACACCTTC
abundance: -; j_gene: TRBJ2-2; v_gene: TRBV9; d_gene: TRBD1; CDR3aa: CASSDGTAGVPGELFF; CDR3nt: TGTGCCAGCAGCGACGGGACAGCCGGGGTGCCCGGGGAGCTGTTTTTT
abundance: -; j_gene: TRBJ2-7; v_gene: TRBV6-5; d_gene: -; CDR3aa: CASSYSGAGSYEQYF; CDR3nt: TGTGCCAGCAGTTACTCTGGGGCAGGGTCCTACGAGCAGTACTTC
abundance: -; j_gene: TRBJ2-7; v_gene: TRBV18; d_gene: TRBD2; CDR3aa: CASSPLQRGTYEQYF; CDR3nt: TGTGCCAGCTCACCACTCCAGCGGGGAACCTACGAGCAGTACTTC
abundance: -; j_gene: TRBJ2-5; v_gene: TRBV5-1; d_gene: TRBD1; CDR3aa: CASSGRQGQETQYF; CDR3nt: TGCGCCAGCAGCGGGCGACAGGGGCAAGAGACCCAGTACTTC
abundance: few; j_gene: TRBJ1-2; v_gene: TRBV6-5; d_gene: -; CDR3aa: CASTTEGYGYTF; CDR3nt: TGTGCCAGCACTACCGAAGGGTATGGCTACACCTTC
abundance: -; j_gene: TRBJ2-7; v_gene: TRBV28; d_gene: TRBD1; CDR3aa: CASSSSGQFYEQYF; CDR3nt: TGTGCCAGCAGCTCTTCGGGACAGTTCTACGAGCAGTACTTC
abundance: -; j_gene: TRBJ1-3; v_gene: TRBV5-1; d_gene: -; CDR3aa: CASSLGHVGASGNTIYF; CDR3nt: TGCGCCAGCAGCTTGGGCCATGTGGGGGCGAGTGGAAACACCATATATTTT
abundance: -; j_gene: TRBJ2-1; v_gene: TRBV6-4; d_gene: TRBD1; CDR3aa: CASSEGTVEYNEQFF; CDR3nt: TGTGCCAGCAGTGAGGGGACAGTAGAATACAATGAGCAGTTCTTC
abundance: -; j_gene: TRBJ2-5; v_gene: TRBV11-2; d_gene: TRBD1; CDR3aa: CASSRDRGIETQYF; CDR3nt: TGTGCCAGCAGCCGAGACAGGGGGATCGAGACCCAGTACTTC
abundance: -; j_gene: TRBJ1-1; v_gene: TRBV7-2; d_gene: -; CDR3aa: CASSLQNILNTEAFF; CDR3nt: TGTGCCAGCAGCTTACAAAACATCTTGAACACTGAAGCTTTCTTT
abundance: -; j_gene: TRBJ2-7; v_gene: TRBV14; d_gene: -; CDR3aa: CASSLAGVEQYF; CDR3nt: TGTGCCAGCAGCTTAGCAGGGGTCGAGCAGTACTTC
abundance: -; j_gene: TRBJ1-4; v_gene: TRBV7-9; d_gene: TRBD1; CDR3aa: CASSPHWDRGEKLFF; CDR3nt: TGTGCCAGCAGCCCGCACTGGGACAGGGGAGAAAAACTGTTTTTT
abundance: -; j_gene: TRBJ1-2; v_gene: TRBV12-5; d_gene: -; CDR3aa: CASGLLHYGYTF; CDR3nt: TGTGCTAGTGGTTTACTCCACTATGGCTACACCTTC
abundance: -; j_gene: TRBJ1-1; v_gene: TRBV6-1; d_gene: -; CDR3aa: CASGPRRDSEAFF; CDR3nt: TGTGCCAGCGGCCCCAGAAGGGACTCTGAAGCTTTCTTT